Following are 18 T cell receptor beta chains from one sample sequenced in a study of shared clonotypes between healthy human individuals. The protocol was immunoSEQ multiplex PCR, while the TCRdb copy is restricted to in-frame clones and leaves out a portion. The sample shows roughly 1,000,000 clones, approximately 80% of them seen only once. The material sequenced was memory CD4+ T cells from PBMCs. Subset of the sample: CD45RA-negative fraction. The receptor source for this set is a young man in good health. Some clones in this sample may be carry-over from other donors' samples.

The chain carries TRBV5-6 and TRBJ2-1, with D possibly being TRBD1 (6 bases). V was shortened by 4 bases and J by 3 bases, with 14 bases between the two germline ends. The CDR3 sequence is 15 residues long. Germline V lookup: CDR1 SGHDT, CDR2 YYEEEE. CDR3 in amino acids: CASSLRAGDYNEQFF. The CDR3 DNA follows: TGTGCCAGCAGCCTGCGGGCAGGGGACTACAATGAGCAGTTCTTC. Full variable domain (missing parts from reference TRBV5-6 and TRBJ2-1): DAGVTQSPTHLIKTRGQQVTLRCSPKSGHDTVSWYQQALGQGPQFIFQYYEEEERQRGNFPDRFSGHQFPNYSSELNVNALLLGDSALYLCASSLRAGDYNEQFFGPGTRLTVL.

This clone was observed a handful of times. The chain uses TRBV7-8 and TRBJ2-1; 8 nucleotides match TRBD2. With V trimmed by 5 bases and J by 8 bases, 11 bases remained unmatched. Germline CDR1 reads SGHVS; CDR2 reads FQNEAQ. The CDR3 runs to 15 residues. The chain's CDR3 is CASSKGLAMSDEQFF. The DNA for the CDR3 is TGTGCCAGCAGCAAAGGACTAGCCATGAGCGATGAGCAGTTCTTC.

The sample holds one count of this clone. This chain connects TRBV4-3 to TRBJ1-6, with a tentative D call TRBD1 (6 bases). The CDR3 runs 15 residues. The ends were cut back, 6 bases at V and 5 bases at J, with 14 bases in the middle. Germline V gene data show CDR1 as LGHNA and CDR2 as YSLEER. In DNA, the CDR3 is TGCGCCAGCAGGCGGACAGCTCCCAATAATTCACCCCTCCACTTT. Its translation: CASRRTAPNNSPLHF.

The genes are TRBV6-1 and TRBJ2-1; D tentatively reads TRBD1 or TRBD2 (5 bases each). V lost 2 bases and J lost 10, with 18 bases in between. The CDR3 is 15 residues long. The germline gives CDR1 MNHNS, CDR2 SASEGT. CDR3 region: CASSELGVSLGEQFF. CDR3 DNA sequence: TGTGCCAGCAGTGAATTGGGGGTTAGTCTGGGCGAGCAGTTCTTC.

The chain joins TRBV2 to TRBJ2-4, with 8 nucleotides matching TRBD2. The J segment lost 11 bases and the V segment lost 7 bases, leaving 16 bases of the junction unmatched. The CDR3 runs 15 residues. Germline lookup yields CDR1 SNHLY and CDR2 FYNNEI. The CDR3 nucleotides read TGTGCCAGCAAAAGACTAGCGACCGAGGGAAGTCTTCAGTACTTC. As protein: CASKRLATEGSLQYF. Full variable domain (rest looked up from reference TRBV2 and TRBJ2-4): EPEVTQTPSHQVTQMGQEVILRCVPISNHLYFYWYRQILGQKVEFLVSFYNNEISEKSEIFDDQFSVERPDGSNFTLKIRSTKLEDSAMYFCASKRLATEGSLQYFGAGTRLSVL.

This clone has more than one count but fewer than ten. The V and J genes are TRBV5-1 and TRBJ1-3, with D possibly TRBD1 on 6 matching bases. Germline assignment: CDR1 SGHRS and CDR2 YFSETQ. CDR3 length: 14 residues. Deletions cut 4 bases from V and 2 bases from J, with 10 bases between. CDR3 amino acids: CASSEQGTGNTIYF. In DNA, the CDR3 is TGCGCCAGCAGCGAACAGGGCACTGGAAACACCATATATTTT. The whole variable domain, remainder taken from reference TRBV5-1 and TRBJ1-3, is KAGVTQTPRYLIKTRGQQVTLSCSPISGHRSVSWYQQTPGQGLQFLFEYFSETQRNKGNFPGRFSGRQFSNSRSEMNVSTLELGDSALYLCASSEQGTGNTIYFGEGSWLTVV.

In its sample, this clone was seen a few times. The same CDR3 arises from other DNA sequences in this sample as well. The genes are TRBV11-2 and TRBJ1-5, with D unclear. Germline V gives CDR1 SGHAT, CDR2 FQNNGV. The CDR3 covers 15 residues. V was trimmed by 1 base and J by 3 bases, leaving 10 bases between them. In nucleotides, the CDR3 is TGTGCCAGCAGCTTAGTCGGCGGATCCAATCAGCCCCAGCATTTT. Amino acid sequence: CASSLVGGSNQPQHF.

This clone has just one count. The chain couples TRBV11-3 to TRBJ2-2; 7 nucleotides match TRBD2. Germline values: CDR1 SGHNT, CDR2 YENEEA. V gave up 3 bases and J gave up 2 bases; unmatched junction bases: 9. The CDR3 contains 17 residues. DNA for the CDR3: TGTGCCAGCAGCTTTAGGGCGGCGGGAGTCAACACCGGGGAGCTGTTTTTT. It yields the protein CASSFRAAGVNTGELFF. The entire variable domain, with the rest obtained from reference TRBV11-3 and TRBJ2-2, is as follows: EAGVVQSPRYKIIEKKQPVAFWCNPISGHNTLYWYLQNLGQGPELLIRYENEEAVDDSQLPKDRFSAERLKGVDSTLKIQPAELGDSAVYLCASSFRAAGVNTGELFFGEGSRLTVL.

The chain links TRBV4-2 to TRBJ1-1; 9 bases line up with TRBD1. The germline CDR1 and CDR2 sequences are LGHNA and YNFKEQ. This CDR3 has 14 residues. Germline trimming cut 7 bases from V and 1 base from J; bases unmatched to any gene: 4. The CDR3 sequence: CASTRTGENTEAFF. The CDR3 nucleotides are TGTGCCAGCACTCGGACAGGGGAGAACACTGAAGCTTTCTTT.

The chain has TRBV7-2 and TRBJ2-6; D gene unclear. The germline V gene encodes CDR1 SGHTA and CDR2 FQGNSA. This CDR3 has 16 amino acids. V shed 1 base and J shed 0 bases, with 7 bases lying between them. The CDR3 DNA is TGTGCCAGCAGCTTAGGGCAGGCCTCTGGGGCCAACGTCCTGACTTTC. Amino acid sequence: CASSLGQASGANVLTF.

The rearrangement uses TRBV5-1 and TRBJ1-2; possible D gene TRBD1, 5 bases. Germline V lookup: CDR1 SGHRS, CDR2 YFSETQ. CDR3 length equals 14 residues. Trimming removed 4 bases at V and 6 bases at J, with 16 bases between. CDR3 in DNA: TGCGCCAGCAGCGACCCGGGGCAGGGTAATGGCTACACCTTC. Translation: CASSDPGQGNGYTF. Full variable domain (rest looked up from reference TRBV5-1 and TRBJ1-2): KAGVTQTPRYLIKTRGQQVTLSCSPISGHRSVSWYQQTPGQGLQFLFEYFSETQRNKGNFPGRFSGRQFSNSRSEMNVSTLELGDSALYLCASSDPGQGNGYTFGSGTRLTVV.

This sequence joins TRBV11-2 and TRBJ2-7, with D perhaps matching TRBD1 or TRBD2 (5 bases each). Germline V gene sequence: CDR1 SGHAT, CDR2 FQNNGV. V lost 8 bases, J lost 3 bases, and 14 bases lay in between. This CDR3 is 13 amino acids long. CDR3 protein: CASPGHRLYEQYF. In nucleotides, the CDR3 is TGTGCCAGCCCGGGGCACAGGCTCTACGAGCAGTACTTC.

This rearrangement joins TRBV4-2 to TRBJ1-1; D remains ambiguous. Germline loops: CDR1 LGHNA, CDR2 YNFKEQ. CDR3 length equals 13 residues. V was clipped by 6 bases and J by 3 bases, with 11 bases between them. CDR3 loop: CASSGGRDTEAFF. As DNA, the CDR3 is TGTGCCAGCAGTGGCGGGCGGGACACTGAAGCTTTCTTT.

The chain couples TRBV6-1 to TRBJ2-7; D unresolved. Trimming cost V 2 bases and J 5 bases, with 7 bases left between them. Germline V gene lookup returns CDR1 MNHNS and CDR2 SASEGT. CDR3 length equals 12 residues. For the CDR3, the DNA is TGTGCCAGCAGTGAAAACCGGAACGAGCAGTACTTC. It specifies CASSENRNEQYF.

The rearrangement uses TRBV20-1 and TRBJ1-1, with TRBD1 as a possible D gene (5 bases). Trimming removed 8 bases at V and 1 base at J, with 8 bases between. The V gene's germline CDR1 is DFQATT and CDR2 SNEGSKA (reference sequence). The CDR3 is 11 amino acids. CDR3 protein: CSIQENTEAFF. The CDR3 DNA sequence: TGCAGTATACAGGAGAACACTGAAGCTTTCTTT.

This clone was observed a handful of times. The chain joins TRBV18 to TRBJ1-5; 8 bases match TRBD1. The CDR3 runs 13 residues. From germline, CDR1 is KGHSH and CDR2 LQKENI. Germline trimming cut 6 bases from V and 5 bases from J; bases unmatched to any gene: 3. The CDR3 bases are TGTGCCAGCTCGCAGGGGGCGGATCAGCCCCAGCATTTT. Amino acid sequence: CASSQGADQPQHF.

This clone was seen a handful of times. Compared with germline, one end of the junction differs, possibly owing to a read error. V and J are TRBV4-1 and TRBJ2-7; TRBD2 might be the D (5 bases). This CDR3 contains 15 residues. Looked up from germline, CDR1 is MGHRA and CDR2 is YSYEKL. Here the CDR3 reads CASSQDVLATYDQYF. CDR3 bases: TGCGCCAGCAGCCAAGATGTCCTAGCCACCTACGATCAGTACTTC.

This clone was counted only a few times. The chain links TRBV11-2 to TRBJ1-2; perhaps TRBD1 as D (5 bases). Germline-derived CDR1 and CDR2 are SGHAT and FQNNGV. The V end was cut by 5 bases, the J end by 4 bases, with 17 bases between. The CDR3 is 15 residues long. The CDR3 protein is CASSQTGDGFYGYTF. Here the CDR3 DNA reads TGTGCCAGCAGCCAAACTGGGGACGGATTCTATGGCTACACCTTC. Based on the CDR3 plus reference TRBV11-2 and TRBJ1-2, the full variable domain is EAGVAQSPRYKIIEKRQSVAFWCNPISGHATLYWYQQILGQGPKLLIQFQNNGVVDDSQLPKDRFSAERLKGVDSTLKIQPAKLEDSAVYLCASSQTGDGFYGYTFGSGTRLTVV.